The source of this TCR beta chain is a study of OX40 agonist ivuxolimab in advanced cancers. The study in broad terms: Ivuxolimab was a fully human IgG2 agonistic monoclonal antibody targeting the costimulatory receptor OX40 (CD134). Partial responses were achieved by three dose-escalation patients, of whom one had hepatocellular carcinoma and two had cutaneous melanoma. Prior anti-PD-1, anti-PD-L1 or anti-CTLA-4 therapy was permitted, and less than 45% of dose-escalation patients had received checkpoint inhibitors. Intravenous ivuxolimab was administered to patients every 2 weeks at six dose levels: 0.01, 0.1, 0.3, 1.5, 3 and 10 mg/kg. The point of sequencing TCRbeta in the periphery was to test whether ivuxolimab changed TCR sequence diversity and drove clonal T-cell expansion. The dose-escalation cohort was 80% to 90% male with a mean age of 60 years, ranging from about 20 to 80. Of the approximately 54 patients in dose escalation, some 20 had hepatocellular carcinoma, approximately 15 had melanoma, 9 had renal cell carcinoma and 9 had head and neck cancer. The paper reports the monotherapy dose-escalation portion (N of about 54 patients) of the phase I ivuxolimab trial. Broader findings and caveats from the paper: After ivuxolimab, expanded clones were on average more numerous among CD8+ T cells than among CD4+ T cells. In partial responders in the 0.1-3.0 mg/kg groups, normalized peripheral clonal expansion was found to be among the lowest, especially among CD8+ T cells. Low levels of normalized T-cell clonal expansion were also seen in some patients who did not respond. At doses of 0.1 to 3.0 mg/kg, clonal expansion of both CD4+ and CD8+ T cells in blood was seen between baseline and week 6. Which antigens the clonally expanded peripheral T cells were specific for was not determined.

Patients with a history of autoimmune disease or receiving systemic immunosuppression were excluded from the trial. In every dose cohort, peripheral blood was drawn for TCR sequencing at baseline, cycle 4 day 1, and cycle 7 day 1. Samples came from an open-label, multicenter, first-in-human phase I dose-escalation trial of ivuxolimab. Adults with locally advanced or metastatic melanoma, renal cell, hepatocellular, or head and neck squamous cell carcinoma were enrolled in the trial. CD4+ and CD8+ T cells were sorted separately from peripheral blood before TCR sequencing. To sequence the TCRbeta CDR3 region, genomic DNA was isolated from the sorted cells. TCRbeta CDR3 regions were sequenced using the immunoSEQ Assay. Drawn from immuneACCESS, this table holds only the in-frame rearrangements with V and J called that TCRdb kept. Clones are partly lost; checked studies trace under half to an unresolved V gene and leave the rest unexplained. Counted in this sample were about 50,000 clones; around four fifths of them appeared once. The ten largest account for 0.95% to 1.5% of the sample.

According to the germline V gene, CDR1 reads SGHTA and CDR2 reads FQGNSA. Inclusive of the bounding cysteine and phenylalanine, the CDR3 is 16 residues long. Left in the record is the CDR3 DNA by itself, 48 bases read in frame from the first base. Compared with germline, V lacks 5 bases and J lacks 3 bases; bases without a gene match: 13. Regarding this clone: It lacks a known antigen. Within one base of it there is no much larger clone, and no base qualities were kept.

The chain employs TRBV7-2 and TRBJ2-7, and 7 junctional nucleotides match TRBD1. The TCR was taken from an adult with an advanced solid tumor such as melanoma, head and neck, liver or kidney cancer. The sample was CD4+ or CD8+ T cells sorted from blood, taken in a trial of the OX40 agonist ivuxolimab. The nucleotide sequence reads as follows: TGTGCCAGCAGCCCTTTAGGGACAGTTCCAAGCTACGAGCAGTACTTC. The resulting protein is CASSPLGTVPSYEQYF.